Included here is one TCR beta chain sequence, with context. It has no known antigen specificity. Nothing much larger sits one base from this clone, and base qualities are not available. TCRbeta CDR3 regions were amplified from genomic DNA using the immunoSEQ Assay, a bias-controlled multiplex PCR. In the authors' own workflow: The number of nucleated cells in each sample was estimated from the amplification of reference gene primers within the assay. To quantify the absolute abundance of each unique TCRbeta CDR3 rearrangement, sequence reads were collapsed and filtered. Productive Simpson clonality was computed per sample as the square root of Simpson's diversity index over productive rearrangements. Sourced from immuneACCESS, this table was stored by TCRdb with only in-frame sequences that have V and J called. A share of the clones is absent; for the studies checked, an unresolved V gene accounts for under half, and the remainder has no known explanation. That table is the source of V, J and clone size, and D and trimming were worked out from the DNA. The sample records approximately 260,000 clones, about 87% of which are singletons. The top ten hold approximately 4% of the sample.

V has 6 bases trimmed and J has 2 bases trimmed; junction bases matching no gene number 2. The CDR3 numbers 13 residues from cysteine through phenylalanine. This entry keeps only the CDR3 DNA: 39 bases, framed from base 1. CDR1 GTSNPN and CDR2 SVGIG were looked up in the germline V gene (reference sequence). This entry belongs to a study of blood T cell repertoires in COVID-19 (TCRdb year 2020). Study-level background: The collaborator samples originated in the United States, Italy and Spain and spanned the acute and convalescent phases of COVID-19. HLA class I and class II types, where available, came from metadata supplied by the sample provider rather than from assay-based typing. The prospective study material was composed of cDNA or gDNA derived from T cells, B-cell-depleted T cells, or PBMCs. A de-identified subject ID, COVID-19 status, age in years and sex were almost always included in the sample metadata. A freely available public database, intended as a resource for researchers studying the immune response to SARS-CoV-2, is where the repertoires were released. The samples were drawn from the first 160 participants of the ongoing ImmuneRACE study and from some 1,300 subjects provided by 6 global collaborators. Subjects who had been exposed to COVID-19, were actively infected with it, or had recovered from it provided the deeply sampled blood TCRbeta repertoires that made up the dataset. Beyond this particular receptor, the publication reports: The amount of clinical and demographic metadata varied by source and participant and was provided uncurated.

Whole blood was collected in K2EDTA tubes by collaborating institutions according to the institutions' own protocols. For TCRbeta analysis, collaborator samples were shipped as frozen whole blood, as isolated PBMCs, or as DNA extracted from either sample type. The chain uses TRBV30 and TRBJ1-1; TRBD1 fits 11 bases in the junction. This receptor was taken from a woman aged 40 to 49 with acute or convalescent COVID-19. The sample comprised peripheral blood. The CDR3 region reads CACRTGGNTEAFF. At the DNA level, the sequence is TGTGCCTGCAGGACAGGGGGCAACACTGAAGCTTTCTTT.